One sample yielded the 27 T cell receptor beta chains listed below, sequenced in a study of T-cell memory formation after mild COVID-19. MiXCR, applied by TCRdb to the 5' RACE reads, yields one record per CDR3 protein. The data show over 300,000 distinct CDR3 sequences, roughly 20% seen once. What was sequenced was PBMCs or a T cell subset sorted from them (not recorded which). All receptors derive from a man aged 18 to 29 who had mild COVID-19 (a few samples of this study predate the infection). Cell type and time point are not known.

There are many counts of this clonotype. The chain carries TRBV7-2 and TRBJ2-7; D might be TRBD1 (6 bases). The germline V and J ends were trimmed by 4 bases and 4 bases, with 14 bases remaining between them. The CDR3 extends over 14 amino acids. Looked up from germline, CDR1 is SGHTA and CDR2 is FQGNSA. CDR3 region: CASSSPGTSYEQYF. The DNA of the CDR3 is TGTGCCAGCAGCTCTCCCGGGACATCGTACGAGCAGTACTTC.

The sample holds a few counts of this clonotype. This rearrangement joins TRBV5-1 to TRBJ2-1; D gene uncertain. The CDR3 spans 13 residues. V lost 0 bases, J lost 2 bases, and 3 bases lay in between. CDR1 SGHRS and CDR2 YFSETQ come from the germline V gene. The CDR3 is CASSLDAYNEQFF. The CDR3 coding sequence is TGCGCCAGCAGCTTGGACGCCTACAATGAGCAGTTCTTC.

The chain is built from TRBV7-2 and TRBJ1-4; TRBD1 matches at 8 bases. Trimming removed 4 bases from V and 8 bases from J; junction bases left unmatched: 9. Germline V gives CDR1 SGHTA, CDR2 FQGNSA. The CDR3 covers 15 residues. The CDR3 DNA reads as TGTGCCAGCAGCTACACGCAGGGGGCTTGGGAAAAACTGTTTTTT. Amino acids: CASSYTQGAWEKLFF. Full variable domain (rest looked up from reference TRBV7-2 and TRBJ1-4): GAGVSQSPSNKVTEKGKDVELRCDPISGHTALYWYRQSLGQGLEFLIYFQGNSAPDKSGLPSDRFSAERTGGSVSTLTIQRTQQEDSAVYLCASSYTQGAWEKLFFGSGTQLSVL.

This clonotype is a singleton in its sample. The CDR3 bases are TGCAGCGCCCGGAGGGTGGTTGGGCAGTTCTTC. Translation gives CSARRVVGQFF. The V gene is TRBV29-1, the J gene TRBJ2-1; TRBD2 might be the D (6 bases). The length of the CDR3 is 11 residues. V was pared by 7 bases and J by 12 bases, with 16 bases between. Germline lookup yields CDR1 SQVTM and CDR2 ANQGSEA.

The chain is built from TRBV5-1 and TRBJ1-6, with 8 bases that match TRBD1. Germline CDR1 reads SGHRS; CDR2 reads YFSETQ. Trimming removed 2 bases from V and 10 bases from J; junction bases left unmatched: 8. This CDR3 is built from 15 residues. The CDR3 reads CASSFSGTGDSPLHF. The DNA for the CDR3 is TGCGCCAGCAGCTTTTCCGGGACAGGAGACTCACCCCTCCACTTT.

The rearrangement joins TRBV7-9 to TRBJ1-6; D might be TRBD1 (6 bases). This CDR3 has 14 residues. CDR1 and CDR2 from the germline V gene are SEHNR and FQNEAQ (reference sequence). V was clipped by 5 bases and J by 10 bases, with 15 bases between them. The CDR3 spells CASSMGGLGSPLHF. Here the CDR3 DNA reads TGTGCCAGCAGCATGGGGGGGCTGGGATCACCCCTCCACTTT.

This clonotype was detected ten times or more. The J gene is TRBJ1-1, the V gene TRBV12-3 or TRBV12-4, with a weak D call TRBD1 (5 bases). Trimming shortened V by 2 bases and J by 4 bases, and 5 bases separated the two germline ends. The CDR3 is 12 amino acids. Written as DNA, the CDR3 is TGTGCCAGCAGTTTACAGGGCACTGAAGCTTTCTTT. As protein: CASSLQGTEAFF.

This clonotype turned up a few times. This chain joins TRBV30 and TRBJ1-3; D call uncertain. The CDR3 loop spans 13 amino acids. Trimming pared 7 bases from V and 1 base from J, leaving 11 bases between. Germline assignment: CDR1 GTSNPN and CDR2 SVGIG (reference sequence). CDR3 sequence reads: CALPGRSGNTIYF. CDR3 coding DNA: TGTGCCTTACCTGGGAGATCTGGAAACACCATATATTTT.

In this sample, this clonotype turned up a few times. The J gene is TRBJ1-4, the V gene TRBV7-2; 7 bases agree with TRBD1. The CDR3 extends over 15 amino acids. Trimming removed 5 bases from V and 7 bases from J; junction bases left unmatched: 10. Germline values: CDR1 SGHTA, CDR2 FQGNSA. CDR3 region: CASSQGGAGGEKLFF. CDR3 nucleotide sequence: TGTGCCAGCAGCCAAGGAGGCGCAGGGGGTGAAAAACTGTTTTTT. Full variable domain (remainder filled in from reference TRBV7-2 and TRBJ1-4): GAGVSQSPSNKVTEKGKDVELRCDPISGHTALYWYRQSLGQGLEFLIYFQGNSAPDKSGLPSDRFSAERTGGSVSTLTIQRTQQEDSAVYLCASSQGGAGGEKLFFGSGTQLSVL.

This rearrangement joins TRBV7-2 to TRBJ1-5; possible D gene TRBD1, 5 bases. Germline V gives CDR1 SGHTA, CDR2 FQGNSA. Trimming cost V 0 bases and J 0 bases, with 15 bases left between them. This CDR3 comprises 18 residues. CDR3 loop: CASSLARGAVYSNQPQHF. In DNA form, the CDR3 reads TGTGCCAGCAGCTTAGCAAGGGGCGCCGTTTATAGCAATCAGCCCCAGCATTTT. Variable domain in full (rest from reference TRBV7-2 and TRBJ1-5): GAGVSQSPSNKVTEKGKDVELRCDPISGHTALYWYRQSLGQGLEFLIYFQGNSAPDKSGLPSDRFSAERTGGSVSTLTIQRTQQEDSAVYLCASSLARGAVYSNQPQHFGDGTRLSIL.

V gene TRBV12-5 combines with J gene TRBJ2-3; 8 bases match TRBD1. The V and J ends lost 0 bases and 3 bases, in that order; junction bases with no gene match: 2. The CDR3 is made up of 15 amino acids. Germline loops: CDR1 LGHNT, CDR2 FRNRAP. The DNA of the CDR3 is TGTGCTAGTGGTTTGGTCGGACAGGGTACAGATACGCAGTATTTT. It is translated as CASGLVGQGTDTQYF.

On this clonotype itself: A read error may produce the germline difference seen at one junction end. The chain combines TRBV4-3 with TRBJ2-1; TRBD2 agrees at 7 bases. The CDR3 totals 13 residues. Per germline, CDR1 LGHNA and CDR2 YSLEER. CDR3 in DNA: TGCGCCAGCAGCCTATCCTCCTCCCCGTCGGGAGGCTTC. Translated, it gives CASSLSSSPSGGF.

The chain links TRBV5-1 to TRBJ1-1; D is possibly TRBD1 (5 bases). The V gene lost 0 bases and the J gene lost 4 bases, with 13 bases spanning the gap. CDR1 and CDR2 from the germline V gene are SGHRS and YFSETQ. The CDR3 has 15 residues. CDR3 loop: CASSLAPGVGTEAFF. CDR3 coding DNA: TGCGCCAGCAGCTTGGCTCCGGGGGTGGGCACTGAAGCTTTCTTT.

The CDR3 region is CASSPGGGEKYEQYF. CDR3 DNA sequence: TGTGCCAGCAGCCCCGGGGGAGGGGAGAAGTACGAGCAGTACTTC. V usage is TRBV5-4 and J usage is TRBJ2-7; 7 positions match TRBD2. CDR3 length: 15 residues. Trimming removed 4 bases from V and 4 bases from J; junction bases left unmatched: 11. Germline V lookup: CDR1 SGHNT, CDR2 YYREEE (reference sequence).

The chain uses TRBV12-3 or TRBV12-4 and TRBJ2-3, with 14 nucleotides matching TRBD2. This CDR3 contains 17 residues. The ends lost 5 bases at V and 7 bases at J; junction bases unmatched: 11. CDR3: CASSPGLAGGSGYTQYF. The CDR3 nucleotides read TGTGCCAGCAGTCCAGGACTAGCGGGGGGTTCGGGGTATACGCAGTATTTT.

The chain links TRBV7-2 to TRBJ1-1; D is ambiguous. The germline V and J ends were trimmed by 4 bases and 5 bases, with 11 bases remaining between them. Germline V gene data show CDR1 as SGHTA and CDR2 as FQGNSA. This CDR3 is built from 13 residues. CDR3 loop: CASSYHGQTEAFF. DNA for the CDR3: TGTGCCAGCAGCTACCACGGTCAGACTGAAGCTTTCTTT.

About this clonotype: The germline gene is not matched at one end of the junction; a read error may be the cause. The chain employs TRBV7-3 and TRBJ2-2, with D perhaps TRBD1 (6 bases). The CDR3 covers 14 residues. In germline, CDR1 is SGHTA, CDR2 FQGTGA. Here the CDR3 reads CASSPSTGSGDLFF. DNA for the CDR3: TGTGCCAGCAGCCCCTCAACAGGGTCCGGGGATCTGTTTTTT. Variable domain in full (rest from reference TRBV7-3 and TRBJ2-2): GAGVSQTPSNKVTEKGKYVELRCDPISGHTALYWYRQSLGQGPEFLIYFQGTGAADDSGLPNDRFFAVRPEGSVSTLKIQRTERGDSAVYLCASSPSTGSGDLFFGEGSRLTVL.

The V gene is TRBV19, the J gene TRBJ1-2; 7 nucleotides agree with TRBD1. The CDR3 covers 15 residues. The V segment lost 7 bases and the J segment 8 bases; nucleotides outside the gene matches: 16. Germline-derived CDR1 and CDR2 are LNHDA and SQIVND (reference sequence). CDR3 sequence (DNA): TGTGCCAGTACCGATGCCGGGACAGAGGCTTTAGGCTACACCTTC. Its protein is CASTDAGTEALGYTF.

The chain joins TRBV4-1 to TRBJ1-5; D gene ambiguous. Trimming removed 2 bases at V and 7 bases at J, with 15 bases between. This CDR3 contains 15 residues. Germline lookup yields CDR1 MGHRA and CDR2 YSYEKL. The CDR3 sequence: CASSQSLRVAQPQHF. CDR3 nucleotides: TGCGCCAGCAGCCAATCCTTAAGGGTGGCACAGCCCCAGCATTTT.

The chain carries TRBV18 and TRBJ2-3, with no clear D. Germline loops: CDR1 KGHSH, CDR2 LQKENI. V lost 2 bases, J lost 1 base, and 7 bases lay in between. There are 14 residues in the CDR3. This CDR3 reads CASSPDSRTDTQYF. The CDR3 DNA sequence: TGTGCCAGCTCACCAGATTCGCGCACAGATACGCAGTATTTT.

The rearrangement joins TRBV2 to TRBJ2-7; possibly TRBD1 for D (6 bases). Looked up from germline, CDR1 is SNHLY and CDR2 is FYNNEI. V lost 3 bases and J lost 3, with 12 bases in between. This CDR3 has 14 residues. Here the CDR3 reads CASSDSGQSYEQYF. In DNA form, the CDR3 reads TGTGCCAGCAGTGATTCGGGACAAAGCTACGAGCAGTACTTC.

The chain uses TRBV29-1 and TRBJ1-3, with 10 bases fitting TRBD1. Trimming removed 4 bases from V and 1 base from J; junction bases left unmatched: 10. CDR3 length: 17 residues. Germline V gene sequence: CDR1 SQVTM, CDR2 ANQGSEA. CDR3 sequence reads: CSVVGTGDFVSGNTIYF. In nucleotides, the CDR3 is TGCAGCGTTGTAGGGACAGGGGATTTTGTTTCTGGAAACACCATATATTTT.

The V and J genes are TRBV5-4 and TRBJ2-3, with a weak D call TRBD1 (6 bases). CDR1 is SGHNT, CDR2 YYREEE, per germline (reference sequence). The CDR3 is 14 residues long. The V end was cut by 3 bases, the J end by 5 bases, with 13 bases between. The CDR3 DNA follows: TGTGCCAGCAGCTATGACAGGATACAAGATACGCAGTATTTT. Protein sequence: CASSYDRIQDTQYF.

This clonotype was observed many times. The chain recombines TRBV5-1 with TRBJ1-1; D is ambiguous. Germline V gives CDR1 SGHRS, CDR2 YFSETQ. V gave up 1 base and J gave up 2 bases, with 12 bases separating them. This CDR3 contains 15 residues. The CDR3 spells CASSLIRADNTEAFF. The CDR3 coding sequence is TGCGCCAGCAGCTTGATTCGCGCAGACAACACTGAAGCTTTCTTT.

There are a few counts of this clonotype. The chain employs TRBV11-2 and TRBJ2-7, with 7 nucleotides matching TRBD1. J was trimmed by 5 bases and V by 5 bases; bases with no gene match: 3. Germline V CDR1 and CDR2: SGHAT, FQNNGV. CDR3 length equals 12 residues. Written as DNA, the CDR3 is TGTGCCAGCAGCCGTGACAGGGACGAGCAGTACGTC. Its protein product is CASSRDRDEQYV.

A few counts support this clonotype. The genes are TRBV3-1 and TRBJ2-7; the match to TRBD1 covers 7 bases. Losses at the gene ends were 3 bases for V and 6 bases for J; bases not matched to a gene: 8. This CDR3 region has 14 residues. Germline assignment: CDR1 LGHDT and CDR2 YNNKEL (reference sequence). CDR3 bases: TGTGCCAGCAGCCATGGGGACAGAACCCGCGAGCAGTACTTC. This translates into CASSHGDRTREQYF.

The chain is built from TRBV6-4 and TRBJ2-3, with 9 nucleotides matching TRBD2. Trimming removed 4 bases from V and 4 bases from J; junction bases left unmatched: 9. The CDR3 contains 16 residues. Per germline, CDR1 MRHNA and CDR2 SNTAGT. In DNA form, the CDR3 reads TGTGCCAGCAGTGGAGGGGGTAGCGGGGGACCAGATACGCAGTATTTT. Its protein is CASSGGGSGGPDTQYF.